The next 4 T cell receptor beta chains were all read from a single sample in a study of cytomegalovirus exposure and HLA in healthy donors. The table came from immunoSEQ multiplex PCR; TCRdb's copy has only in-frame clones and leaves some out. Here the sample spans more than 300,000 clones, about nine tenths being singletons. Sequencing used PBMCs. The receptors shown here come from a woman aged 18-29 years in good health and CMV-seronegative.

This clone has more than one count but fewer than ten. The rearrangement links TRBV30 to TRBJ1-2, with TRBD1 identical over 7 bases. V dropped 0 bases and J dropped 6; count of bases not matched to a gene: 1. In germline, CDR1 is GTSNPN, CDR2 SVGIG (reference sequence). CDR3 length: 12 residues. This CDR3 reads CAWSVTGDGYTF. In DNA, the CDR3 is TGTGCCTGGAGTGTCACAGGGGATGGCTACACCTTC.

The V and J genes are TRBV28 and TRBJ2-1; 10 bases are a match to TRBD2. With V trimmed by 1 base and J by 8 bases, 14 bases remained unmatched. CDR1 is MDHEN and CDR2 is SYDVKM in the germline V gene. The CDR3 loop spans 18 amino acids. For the CDR3, the DNA is TGTGCCAGCAGTTTATCCCATCCTCTAGCGGGAGTCTTGGATGAGCAGTTCTTC. It is translated as CASSLSHPLAGVLDEQFF.

The genes are TRBV6-4 and TRBJ2-3; 7 bases line up with TRBD1. The CDR3 runs to 12 residues. Per germline, CDR1 MRHNA and CDR2 SNTAGT. V lost 6 bases to trimming and J lost 6 bases; unmatched junction nucleotides: 3. This chain's CDR3 is CASSQTGDTQYF. CDR3 DNA: TGTGCCAGCAGCCAGACAGGGGATACGCAGTATTTT.

This clone appeared once. This chain uses TRBV2 with TRBJ1-1; D perhaps matches TRBD1 (6 bases). The CDR3 runs 15 residues. In germline, CDR1 is SNHLY, CDR2 FYNNEI. Trimming took 5 bases from V and 1 from J, leaving 14 bases between them. Here the CDR3 DNA reads TGTGCCAGCAGTTCTAGGGACACCCCGAACACTGAAGCTTTCTTT. Translated, it gives CASSSRDTPNTEAFF. The variable domain in full, completed from reference TRBV2 and TRBJ1-1, reads EPEVTQTPSHQVTQMGQEVILRCVPISNHLYFYWYRQILGQKVEFLVSFYNNEISEKSEIFDDQFSVERPDGSNFTLKIRSTKLEDSAMYFCASSSRDTPNTEAFFGQGTRLTVV.